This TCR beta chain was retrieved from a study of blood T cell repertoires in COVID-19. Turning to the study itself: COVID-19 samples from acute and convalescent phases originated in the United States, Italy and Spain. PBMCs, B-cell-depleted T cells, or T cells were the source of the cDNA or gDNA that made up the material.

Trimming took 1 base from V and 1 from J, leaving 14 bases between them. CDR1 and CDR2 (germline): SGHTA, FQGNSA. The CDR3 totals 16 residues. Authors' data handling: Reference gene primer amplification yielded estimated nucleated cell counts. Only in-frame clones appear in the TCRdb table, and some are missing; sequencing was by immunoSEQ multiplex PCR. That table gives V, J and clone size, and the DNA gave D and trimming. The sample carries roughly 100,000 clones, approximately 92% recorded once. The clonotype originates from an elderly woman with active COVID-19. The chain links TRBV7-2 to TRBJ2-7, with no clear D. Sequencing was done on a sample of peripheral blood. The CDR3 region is CASSLDLRSRSYEQYF. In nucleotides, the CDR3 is TGTGCCAGCAGCTTAGACTTGCGTTCCCGGTCCTACGAGCAGTACTTC.